The source of this T cell receptor beta chain is a study of somatic mutations in cytotoxic T cells in rheumatoid arthritis. At the level of the study: Flow sorting at nearly 100% purity was applied to some V beta antibody-stained T-cell populations, which included V beta1+ cells sequenced for TCRB. Study outcomes and limitations: Clonality of CD8+ T cells, which was compared between rheumatoid arthritis patients and age-matched healthy controls, did not differ significantly.

Purity of the CD4+ and CD8+ cells, isolated by positive magnetic bead selection, was checked by flow cytometry. V gave up 2 bases and J gave up 8 bases, with 19 bases separating them. CDR3 length: 16 amino acids. Germline V gene lookup returns CDR1 MNHNY and CDR2 SVGAGI (reference sequence). With respect to this clone: Its antigen remains unknown.

The method was immunoSEQ multiplex PCR; TCRdb's version includes in-frame clones alone and lacks a portion of them. The sample consists of 15,000 to 20,000 clones, more than 65% of them appearing once. The rearrangement links TRBV6-6 to TRBJ1-5; D is ambiguous. The sequenced sample consisted of CD8+ T cells sorted from blood. This TCR was recovered from an adult with rheumatoid arthritis. CDR3 DNA sequence: TGTGCCAGCAGTTACATCCAGCCAGGTCTTGGAGAGCCCCAGCATTTT. Residues: CASSYIQPGLGEPQHF.